Many counts were recorded for the clone carrying this T cell receptor beta chain. The target antigen is unknown. Given a much more abundant clone one base away, this may be a read error. This sample stems from a study of blood T cells in healthy people across ages. With a J-beta primer mix and a sample-barcoded 5' primer, a second PCR ran about 6 to 11 cycles. Every cDNA molecule bore a tag from a template-switch adaptor containing 12 random nucleotides. TCRdb ran MiXCR on the 5' RACE reads and lists one entry per CDR3 protein. The table records 700,000 to 950,000 distinct CDR3 sequences, about 42% of them present only once. Trimming removed 3 bases at V and 7 bases at J, with 13 bases between. The CDR3 is made up of 12 amino acids. The germline CDR1 and CDR2 sequences are SQVTM and ANQGSEA. Findings of the study overall: From one million sequenced T cells, diversity estimates were lower bounds.

The clonotype originates from a woman aged 60-75 years in good health. This sequence joins TRBV29-1 and TRBJ2-7; D call uncertain. Source material: blood. The CDR3 spells CSVDPGINEQYF. For the CDR3, the DNA is TGCAGCGTTGACCCCGGAATAAATGAGCAGTACTTC.